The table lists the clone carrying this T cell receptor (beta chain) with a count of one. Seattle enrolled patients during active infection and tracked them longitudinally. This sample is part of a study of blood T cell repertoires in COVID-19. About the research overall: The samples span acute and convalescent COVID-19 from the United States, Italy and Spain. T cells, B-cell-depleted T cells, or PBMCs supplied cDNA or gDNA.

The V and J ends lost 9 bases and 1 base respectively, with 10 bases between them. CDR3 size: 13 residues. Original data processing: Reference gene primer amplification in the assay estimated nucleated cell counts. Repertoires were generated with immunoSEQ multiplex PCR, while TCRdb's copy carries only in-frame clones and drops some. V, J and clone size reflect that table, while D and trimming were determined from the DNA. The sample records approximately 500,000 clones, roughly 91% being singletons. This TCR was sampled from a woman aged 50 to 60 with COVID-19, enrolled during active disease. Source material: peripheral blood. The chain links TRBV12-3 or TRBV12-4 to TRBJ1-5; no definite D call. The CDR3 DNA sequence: TGTGCCAGTGGAGGGTGGAGCAATCAGCCCCAGCATTTT. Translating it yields CASGGWSNQPQHF.